Listed below are T cell receptor beta chains from one sample, sequenced in a study of T cell repertoires in cytomegalovirus infection. TCRdb redid the calling of the reads with MiXCR, one entry per CDR3 protein. The repertoire holds 150,000 or so distinct CDR3 sequences, with approximately 17% as singletons. Sequenced material: CD8+ T cells from PBMCs. The receptors come from a human donor in good health (CMV status not recorded). Some clones in this sample may be carry-over from other donors' samples. Each CDR3 is given with its conserved first and last residue. A D gene is named only where the DNA matches it firmly. Part of the rows lack a size; the others show once, few, many or a class for expanded clones.

d_gene: TRBD2
j_gene: TRBJ2-7
v_gene: TRBV7-2
abundance: -
CDR3aa: CASSLGGGNTYEQYF
CDR3nt: TGTGCCAGCAGCTTAGGCGGGGGTAACACCTACGAGCAGTACTTC

d_gene: -
j_gene: TRBJ2-1
v_gene: TRBV7-9
abundance: many
CDR3aa: CASSRGLQNEQFF
CDR3nt: TGTGCCAGCAGCCGCGGACTACAGAATGAGCAGTTCTTC

d_gene: -
j_gene: TRBJ2-1
v_gene: TRBV27
abundance: -
CDR3aa: CASSGDWYNEQFF
CDR3nt: TGTGCCAGTTCGGGGGATTGGTACAATGAGCAGTTCTTC

d_gene: TRBD2
j_gene: TRBJ2-7
v_gene: TRBV6-1
abundance: few
CDR3aa: CASKGVAGEREQYF
CDR3nt: TGTGCCAGCAAGGGGGTAGCGGGAGAGAGAGAGCAGTACTTC

d_gene: -
j_gene: TRBJ2-5
v_gene: TRBV7-8
abundance: -
CDR3aa: CASSLRTAPQGTQYF
CDR3nt: TGTGCCAGCAGCTTGCGGACAGCCCCCCAAGGAACCCAGTACTTC

d_gene: TRBD1
j_gene: TRBJ2-4
v_gene: TRBV7-8
abundance: few
CDR3aa: CASSYPTGTDKNIQYF
CDR3nt: TGTGCCAGCAGCTACCCCACCGGGACAGATAAAAACATTCAGTACTTC

d_gene: TRBD1
j_gene: TRBJ2-1
v_gene: TRBV12-3/TRBV12-4
abundance: -
CDR3aa: CASSSAGGNEQFF
CDR3nt: TGTGCCAGCAGTTCGGCAGGGGGCAATGAGCAGTTCTTC

d_gene: -
j_gene: TRBJ2-1
v_gene: TRBV7-9
abundance: few
CDR3aa: CASSPERLYEQFF
CDR3nt: TGTGCCAGCAGCCCCGAACGGCTTTATGAGCAGTTCTTC

d_gene: TRBD2
j_gene: TRBJ2-1
v_gene: TRBV28
abundance: few
CDR3aa: CASSLVRGSDEQFF
CDR3nt: TGTGCCAGCAGTTTAGTCCGCGGGAGTGATGAGCAGTTCTTC

d_gene: TRBD1
j_gene: TRBJ2-7
v_gene: TRBV6-5
abundance: -
CDR3aa: CASSYSARPGGYEQYF
CDR3nt: TGTGCCAGCAGTTACTCGGCAAGACCAGGGGGCTACGAGCAGTACTTC

d_gene: TRBD1
j_gene: TRBJ2-1
v_gene: TRBV6-1
abundance: few
CDR3aa: CASRDRGFNEQFF
CDR3nt: TGTGCCAGCAGGGACAGGGGGTTCAATGAGCAGTTCTTC

d_gene: -
j_gene: TRBJ2-5
v_gene: TRBV4-2
abundance: few
CDR3aa: CASSQGPGTLETQYF
CDR3nt: TGTGCCAGCAGCCAAGGGCCCGGGACCTTAGAGACCCAGTACTTC

d_gene: -
j_gene: TRBJ1-1
v_gene: TRBV6-6
abundance: -
CDR3aa: CASIIGRTEAFF
CDR3nt: TGTGCCAGCATTATAGGTAGGACTGAAGCTTTCTTT

d_gene: -
j_gene: TRBJ1-2
v_gene: TRBV6-5
abundance: -
CDR3aa: CASSYSWPGYGYTF
CDR3nt: TGTGCCAGCAGTTACTCGTGGCCCGGCTATGGCTACACCTTC

d_gene: -
j_gene: TRBJ2-1
v_gene: TRBV7-2
abundance: few
CDR3aa: CASGSSYNEQFF
CDR3nt: TGTGCCAGCGGGAGCTCCTACAATGAGCAGTTCTTC

d_gene: TRBD1
j_gene: TRBJ2-2
v_gene: TRBV6-5
abundance: many
CDR3aa: CASSYSISTGALAGELFF
CDR3nt: TGTGCCAGCAGTTACTCGATTTCAACAGGGGCCCTGGCCGGGGAGCTGTTTTTT

d_gene: TRBD2
j_gene: TRBJ2-3
v_gene: TRBV12-3/TRBV12-4
abundance: -
CDR3aa: CASSLLAASTDTQYF
CDR3nt: TGTGCCAGCAGCTTACTAGCGGCTAGCACAGATACGCAGTATTTT

d_gene: -
j_gene: TRBJ1-2
v_gene: TRBV6-5
abundance: few
CDR3aa: CASSYLGDYGYTF
CDR3nt: TGTGCCAGCAGTTATTTGGGGGACTATGGCTACACCTTC

d_gene: TRBD1
j_gene: TRBJ2-1
v_gene: TRBV6-2/TRBV6-3
abundance: few
CDR3aa: CASSEWQGAGDEQFF
CDR3nt: TGTGCCAGCAGTGAATGGCAGGGGGCAGGGGATGAGCAGTTCTTC

d_gene: -
j_gene: TRBJ1-3
v_gene: TRBV14
abundance: few
CDR3aa: CASSGTSSTIYF
CDR3nt: TGTGCCAGCAGCGGGACATCTTCAACCATATATTTT

d_gene: -
j_gene: TRBJ1-4
v_gene: TRBV7-2
abundance: many
CDR3aa: CASSDHPRPEKLFF
CDR3nt: TGTGCCAGCAGCGACCACCCCCGACCCGAAAAACTGTTTTTT

d_gene: TRBD2
j_gene: TRBJ2-1
v_gene: TRBV27
abundance: -
CDR3aa: CASSPPLALSSYNEQFF
CDR3nt: TGTGCCAGCAGTCCCCCACTAGCGTTGAGCTCCTACAATGAGCAGTTCTTC

d_gene: TRBD2
j_gene: TRBJ2-7
v_gene: TRBV10-3
abundance: -
CDR3aa: CAISPGTSGRFEQYF
CDR3nt: TGTGCCATCAGCCCCGGGACTAGCGGGAGGTTCGAGCAGTACTTC

d_gene: TRBD2
j_gene: TRBJ2-1
v_gene: TRBV7-8
abundance: -
CDR3aa: CASSSPGLEREQFF
CDR3nt: TGTGCCAGCAGCTCCCCGGGACTAGAACGCGAGCAGTTCTTC

d_gene: -
j_gene: TRBJ2-5
v_gene: TRBV7-9
abundance: many
CDR3aa: CASSNPERVYQETQYF
CDR3nt: TGTGCCAGCAGCAACCCAGAGCGGGTGTACCAAGAGACCCAGTACTTC

d_gene: TRBD2
j_gene: TRBJ2-1
v_gene: TRBV7-6
abundance: few
CDR3aa: CASRRLAGPYEQFF
CDR3nt: TGTGCCAGCAGACGGCTAGCGGGACCCTACGAGCAGTTCTTC

d_gene: -
j_gene: TRBJ2-1
v_gene: TRBV11-2
abundance: -
CDR3aa: CASSWGRDIYEQFF
CDR3nt: TGTGCCAGCAGCTGGGGACGGGATATCTATGAGCAGTTCTTC

d_gene: -
j_gene: TRBJ2-1
v_gene: TRBV7-9
abundance: few
CDR3aa: CASTLAGNEQFF
CDR3nt: TGTGCCAGCACTCTGGCGGGGAATGAGCAGTTCTTC